This T cell receptor beta chain originates from a study of cytomegalovirus exposure and HLA in healthy donors. Germline CDR1 reads SGDLS; CDR2 reads YYNGEE. This CDR3 has 15 amino acids. Trimming cost V 0 bases and J 6 bases, with 16 bases left between them. PCR employed 60 Vbeta and 13 Jbeta primers. Here immunoSEQ multiplex PCR was the method, and the copy in TCRdb shows in-frame clones only, minus some. The repertoire holds over 120,000 clones, roughly 80% seen once, with less than 3% in the top ten. The TCR comes from a woman in her twenties or thirties in good health and CMV-seronegative. This chain joins TRBV9 and TRBJ2-7; D is uncertain. What was sequenced was PBMCs. The CDR3 protein is CASSVAPVIPSEQYF. In DNA form, the CDR3 reads TGTGCCAGCAGCGTAGCCCCTGTAATTCCTTCCGAGCAGTACTTC.